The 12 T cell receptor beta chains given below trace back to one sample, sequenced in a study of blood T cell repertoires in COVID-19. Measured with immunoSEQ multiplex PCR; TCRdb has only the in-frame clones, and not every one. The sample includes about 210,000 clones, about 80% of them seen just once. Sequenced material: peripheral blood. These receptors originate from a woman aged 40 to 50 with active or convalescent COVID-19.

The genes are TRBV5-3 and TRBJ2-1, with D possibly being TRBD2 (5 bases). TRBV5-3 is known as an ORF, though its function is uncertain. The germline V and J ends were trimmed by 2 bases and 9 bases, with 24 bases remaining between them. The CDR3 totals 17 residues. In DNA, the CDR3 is TGTGCCAGAAGCTTTAGTTGGGATTTGGGCGTCGAGGGTGAGCAGTTCTTC. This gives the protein CARSFSWDLGVEGEQFF.

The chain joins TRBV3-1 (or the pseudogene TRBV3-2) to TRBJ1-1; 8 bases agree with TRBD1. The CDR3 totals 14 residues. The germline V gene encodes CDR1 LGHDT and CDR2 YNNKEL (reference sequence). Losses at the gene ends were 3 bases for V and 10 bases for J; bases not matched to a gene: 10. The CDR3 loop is CASSQGAGGAGAFF. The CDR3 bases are TGTGCCAGCAGCCAGGGCGCAGGGGGCGCAGGAGCTTTCTTT.

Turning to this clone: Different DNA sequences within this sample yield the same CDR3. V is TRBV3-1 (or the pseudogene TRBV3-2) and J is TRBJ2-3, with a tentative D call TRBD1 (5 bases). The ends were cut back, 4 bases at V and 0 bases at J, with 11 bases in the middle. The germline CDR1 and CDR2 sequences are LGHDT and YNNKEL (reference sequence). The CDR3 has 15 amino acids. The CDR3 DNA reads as TGTGCCAGCAGCCCGACAGTTACTAGCACAGATACGCAGTATTTT. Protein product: CASSPTVTSTDTQYF.

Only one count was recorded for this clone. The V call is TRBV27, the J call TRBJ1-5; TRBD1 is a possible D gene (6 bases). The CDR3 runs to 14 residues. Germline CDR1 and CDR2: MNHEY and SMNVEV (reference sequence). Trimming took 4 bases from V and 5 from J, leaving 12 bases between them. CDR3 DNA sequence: TGTGCCAGCAGTTGGGTGGCAGGGGATCAGCCCCAGCATTTT. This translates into CASSWVAGDQPQHF.

The CDR3 here is CASSLVTGGGKLFF. DNA of the CDR3: TGTGCCAGCAGCTTAGTGACAGGGGGCGGAAAACTGTTTTTT. This rearrangement joins TRBV11-3 to TRBJ1-4, with 10 bases aligning to TRBD1. With V trimmed by 1 base and J by 10 bases, 3 bases remained unmatched. CDR1 and CDR2 from the germline V gene are SGHNT and YENEEA. The length of the CDR3 is 14 residues.

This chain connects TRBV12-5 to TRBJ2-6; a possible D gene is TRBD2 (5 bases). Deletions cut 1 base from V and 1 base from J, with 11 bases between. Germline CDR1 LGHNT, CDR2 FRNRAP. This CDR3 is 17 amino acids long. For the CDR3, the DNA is TGTGCTAGTGGTTTGGGTCTTTCGGGATCTGGGGCCAACGTCCTGACTTTC. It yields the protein CASGLGLSGSGANVLTF.

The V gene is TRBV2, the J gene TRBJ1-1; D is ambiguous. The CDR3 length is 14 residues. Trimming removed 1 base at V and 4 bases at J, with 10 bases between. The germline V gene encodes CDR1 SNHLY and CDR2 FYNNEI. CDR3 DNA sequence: TGTGCCAGCAGTGAAGTCCTTACTCTCACTGAAGCTTTCTTT. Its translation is CASSEVLTLTEAFF.

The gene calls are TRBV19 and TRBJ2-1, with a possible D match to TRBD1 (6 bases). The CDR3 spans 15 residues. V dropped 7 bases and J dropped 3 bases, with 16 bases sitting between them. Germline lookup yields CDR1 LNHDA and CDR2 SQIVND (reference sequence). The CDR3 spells CASTQDDRFYNEQFF. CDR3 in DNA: TGTGCCAGTACTCAAGACGACAGGTTCTACAATGAGCAGTTCTTC.

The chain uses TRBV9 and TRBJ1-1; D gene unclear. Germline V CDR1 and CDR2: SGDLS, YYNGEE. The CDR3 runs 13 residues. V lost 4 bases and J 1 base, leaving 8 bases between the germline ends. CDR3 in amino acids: CASSFRQNTEAFF. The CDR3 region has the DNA TGTGCCAGCAGCTTCCGACAGAACACTGAAGCTTTCTTT. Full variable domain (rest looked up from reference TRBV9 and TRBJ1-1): DSGVTQTPKHLITATGQRVTLRCSPRSGDLSVYWYQQSLDQGLQFLIQYYNGEERAKGNILERFSAQQFPDLHSELNLSSLELGDSALYFCASSFRQNTEAFFGQGTRLTVV.

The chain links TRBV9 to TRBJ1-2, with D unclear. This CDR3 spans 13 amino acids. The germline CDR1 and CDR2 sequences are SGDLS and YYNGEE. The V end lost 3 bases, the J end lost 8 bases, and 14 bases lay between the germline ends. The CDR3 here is CASSAADRGGYTF. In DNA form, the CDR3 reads TGTGCCAGCAGCGCGGCGGACCGCGGGGGCTACACCTTC.

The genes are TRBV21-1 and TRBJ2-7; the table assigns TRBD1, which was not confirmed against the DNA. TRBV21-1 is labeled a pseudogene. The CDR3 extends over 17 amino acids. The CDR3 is CASRPGQRNSMGYEQYF. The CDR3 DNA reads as TGTGCCAGCAGGCCGGGACAGAGAAATTCGATGGGGTACGAGCAGTACTTC.

The DNA of the CDR3 is TGTGCCAGCAGCATACAGGTTAGCAATCAGCCCCAGCATTTT. It codes for CASSIQVSNQPQHF. This chain connects TRBV7-2 to TRBJ1-5; D might be TRBD1 (5 bases). Trimming cost V 5 bases and J 0 bases, with 8 bases left between them. The length of the CDR3 is 14 residues. Looked up from germline, CDR1 is SGHTA and CDR2 is FQGNSA.